These 25 T cell receptor beta chains originate from one sample sequenced in a study of radiotherapy plus CTLA-4 blockade in lung cancer. Clones were read by immunoSEQ multiplex PCR, and TCRdb kept only the in-frame ones, dropping some. The data show roughly 97,000 clones, 60% to 75% seen once. This sample comprised peripheral blood, obtained from a patient treated with radiotherapy plus ipilimumab. These TCRs come from a human donor with non-small cell lung cancer who had a partial response to radiotherapy plus ipilimumab. Some clones in this sample may be carry-over from other donors' samples.

The rearrangement links TRBV30 to TRBJ1-2; maybe TRBD1 (5 bases). V was pared by 2 bases and J by 4 bases, with 11 bases between. Germline V gives CDR1 GTSNPN, CDR2 SVGIG (reference sequence). This CDR3 region has 13 residues. The CDR3 DNA sequence: TGTGCCTGGAGTCGAGACAGACCCTATGGCTACACCTTC. Translated, it gives CAWSRDRPYGYTF.

This clone has just one count. In DNA, the CDR3 is TGTGCCAGCAGCTTTTCGGGAGCAGATACGCAGTATTTT. Residues: CASSFSGADTQYF. The chain uses TRBV11-1 and TRBJ2-3; D might be TRBD2 (6 bases). The V gene lost 3 bases and the J gene lost 4 bases, with 8 bases spanning the gap. Germline lookup yields CDR1 SGHAT and CDR2 FQDESV (reference sequence). The length of the CDR3 is 13 residues.

V is TRBV10-2 and J is TRBJ2-1; D ambiguous. This CDR3 comprises 15 residues. Germline CDR1 and CDR2: WSHSY and SAAADI. Trimming stripped 7 bases from V and 5 bases from J, with 18 bases between. The CDR3 loop is CASTIPSRLNNEQFF. In DNA, the CDR3 is TGCGCCAGCACCATACCTAGTAGACTGAACAATGAGCAGTTCTTC.

This clone has more than one count but fewer than ten. The gene calls are TRBV7-6 and TRBJ2-1; D gene ambiguous. V lost 5 bases and J lost 6, with 8 bases in between. This CDR3 spans 12 amino acids. CDR1 is SGHVS and CDR2 is FNYEAQ in the germline V gene. CDR3 DNA sequence: TGTGCCAGCAGCCACGCCGGCAATGAGCAGTTCTTC. Its translation: CASSHAGNEQFF.

The chain combines TRBV6-5 with TRBJ1-1, with D maybe TRBD1 (6 bases). Germline V CDR1 and CDR2: MNHEY, SVGAGI. The CDR3 loop spans 15 amino acids. Trimming pared 7 bases from V and 5 bases from J, leaving 20 bases between. In DNA, the CDR3 is TGTGCCAGCACCAACTTACTAGGGGGTTGGACTGAAGCTTTCTTT. Translation gives CASTNLLGGWTEAFF.

This chain links TRBV5-6 with TRBJ1-1; TRBD1 agrees at 7 bases. From germline, CDR1 is SGHDT and CDR2 YYEEEE. Losses at the gene ends were 4 bases for V and 0 bases for J; bases not matched to a gene: 9. This CDR3 contains 16 residues. The CDR3 is CASSPLGTAMNTEAFF. The CDR3 DNA reads as TGTGCCAGCAGCCCATTAGGGACAGCCATGAACACTGAAGCTTTCTTT.

J is TRBJ2-7 and V is TRBV7-9, with 7 bases identical to TRBD1. There are 13 residues in the CDR3. The V segment lost 6 bases and the J segment 2 bases; nucleotides outside the gene matches: 4. Per the germline V gene, CDR1 is SEHNR and CDR2 is FQNEAQ (reference sequence). In DNA form, the CDR3 reads TGTGCCAGCAGACTAGACAGGGCCTACGAGCAGTACTTC. Translating it yields CASRLDRAYEQYF.

The rearrangement joins TRBV27 to TRBJ1-3; no clear D. Germline assignment: CDR1 MNHEY and CDR2 SMNVEV (reference sequence). The V end lost 4 bases, the J end lost 3 bases, and 10 bases lay between the germline ends. There are 14 residues in the CDR3. DNA of the CDR3: TGTGCCAGCAGTTCCCTTCTCTTTGGAAACACCATATATTTT. Protein product: CASSSLLFGNTIYF.

The DNA of the CDR3 is TGTGCCAGCAGCGTAACAGGGTCCTACGAGCAGTACTTC. Protein product: CASSVTGSYEQYF. The chain uses TRBV4-2 and TRBJ2-7, with D possibly TRBD1 on 6 matching bases. The CDR3 covers 13 residues. Germline CDR1 and CDR2: LGHNA and YNFKEQ. V shed 5 bases and J shed 1 base, with 9 bases lying between them.

Here the CDR3 reads CASSTDRNQPQHF. The CDR3, as DNA: TGTGCCAGCAGCACGGACAGAAATCAGCCCCAGCATTTT. The V gene is TRBV2, the J gene TRBJ1-5; a possible D gene is TRBD1 (6 bases). The CDR3 contains 13 residues. Germline V CDR1 and CDR2: SNHLY, FYNNEI. The V gene lost 6 bases and the J gene lost 4 bases, with 10 bases spanning the gap.

This clone was detected only once. This rearrangement joins TRBV23-1 to TRBJ1-3; 10 nucleotides agree with TRBD1. TRBV23-1 is treated as an ORF (open reading frame) with a function not yet certain. The V and J ends lost 8 bases and 1 base, in that order; junction bases with no gene match: 5. This CDR3 region has 15 residues. In nucleotides, the CDR3 is TGCGCCAGCGGTTGGGACAGGGGATCTGGAAACACCATATATTTT. This sequence encodes CASGWDRGSGNTIYF.

This rearrangement joins TRBV5-1 to TRBJ1-1; tentatively, D is TRBD1 (5 bases). CDR3 size: 15 residues. Germline V CDR1 and CDR2: SGHRS, YFSETQ. V lost 2 bases and J 1 base, leaving 12 bases between the germline ends. CDR3 region: CASSLGAAQNTEAFF. The CDR3, as DNA: TGCGCCAGCAGCTTAGGGGCTGCACAGAACACTGAAGCTTTCTTT.

The rearrangement links TRBV5-8 to TRBJ2-2; 8 bases fit TRBD2. The trim removed 2 bases at V and 0 bases at J, leaving 9 bases unmatched. The CDR3 totals 18 residues. Germline CDR1 and CDR2: SGHTS and YDEGEE. The CDR3 DNA follows: TGTGCCAGCAGCTTATCACTAGCGGAGCCGGCGAACACCGGGGAGCTGTTTTTT. It encodes CASSLSLAEPANTGELFF.

The J gene is TRBJ1-2, the V gene TRBV10-3; 7 positions match TRBD1. Germline V gene data show CDR1 as ENHRY and CDR2 as SYGVKD. V was pared by 4 bases and J by 4 bases, with 9 bases of the junction left unmatched. CDR3 length: 15 residues. The CDR3: CAISGAPRGSYGYTF. CDR3 DNA sequence: TGTGCCATCAGTGGGGCCCCCAGGGGGAGCTATGGCTACACCTTC.

The chain couples TRBV6-1 to TRBJ2-1; possibly TRBD2 for D (5 bases). The V end lost 7 bases, the J end lost 1 base, and 14 bases lay between the germline ends. The CDR3 loop spans 15 amino acids. The germline gives CDR1 MNHNS, CDR2 SASEGT. CDR3 sequence reads: CASNSLGGSYNEQFF. The CDR3 DNA is TGTGCCAGCAATTCCCTTGGCGGGTCCTACAATGAGCAGTTCTTC.

This clone was counted between two and nine times. The chain carries TRBV7-4 and TRBJ1-1, with D unresolved. The CDR3 is made up of 13 amino acids. The V end was cut by 5 bases, the J end by 1 base, with 8 bases between. Germline values: CDR1 SGHVT, CDR2 SQSDAQ. The CDR3 reads CASSPFSNTEAFF. For the CDR3, the DNA is TGTGCCAGCAGCCCCTTTTCGAACACTGAAGCTTTCTTT.

The rearrangement links TRBV29-1 to TRBJ2-1, with TRBD1 as a possible D gene (5 bases). The germline V gene has CDR1 SQVTM and CDR2 ANQGSEA. The V gene lost 4 bases and the J gene lost 7 bases, with 8 bases spanning the gap. This CDR3 comprises 11 residues. The chain's CDR3 is CSVAGLNEQFF. DNA for the CDR3: TGCAGCGTTGCAGGGTTGAATGAGCAGTTCTTC.

This chain connects TRBV7-2 to TRBJ1-1; D gene unclear. The germline V gene has CDR1 SGHTA and CDR2 FQGNSA. The CDR3 loop spans 11 amino acids. V was shortened by 5 bases and J by 11 bases, with 12 bases between the two germline ends. In DNA, the CDR3 is TGTGCCAGCAGCCGAAGTAACATTGCTTTCTTT. Protein: CASSRSNIAFF.

The chain carries TRBV7-2 and TRBJ2-1, with 8 positions matching TRBD2. V trimming: 1 base; J trimming: 1 base; junction bases outside the gene matches: 6. The CDR3 totals 17 residues. Germline CDR1 is SGHTA and CDR2 is FQGNSA. The CDR3 DNA reads as TGTGCCAGCAGCTTAGGGGTAGCGGGGCAGTCCTACAATGAGCAGTTCTTC. Translated, it gives CASSLGVAGQSYNEQFF. Supplemented by reference TRBV7-2 and TRBJ2-1, the full variable domain reads GAGVSQSPSNKVTEKGKDVELRCDPISGHTALYWYRQSLGQGLEFLIYFQGNSAPDKSGLPSDRFSAERTGGSVSTLTIQRTQQEDSAVYLCASSLGVAGQSYNEQFFGPGTRLTVL.

This chain joins TRBV19 and TRBJ2-1; D remains unclear. The germline V gene encodes CDR1 LNHDA and CDR2 SQIVND (reference sequence). V was pared by 3 bases and J by 5 bases, with 11 bases between. This CDR3 contains 14 residues. For the CDR3, the DNA is TGTGCCAGTAGTATGCGAAGCAGGCACAATGAGCAGTTCTTC. Its protein product is CASSMRSRHNEQFF. The whole variable domain, remainder taken from reference TRBV19 and TRBJ2-1, is DGGITQSPKYLFRKEGQNVTLSCEQNLNHDAMYWYRQDPGQGLRLIYYSQIVNDFQKGDIAEGYSVSREKKESFPLTVTSAQKNPTAFYLCASSMRSRHNEQFFGPGTRLTVL.

The rearrangement uses TRBV15 and TRBJ2-2; 14 bases are a match to TRBD2. CDR3 size: 19 residues. The V gene end was trimmed by 3 bases and the J gene end by 7 bases; junction bases not matched to a gene: 13. CDR1 is LNHNV and CDR2 is YYDKDF in the germline V gene (reference sequence). The CDR3 sequence: CATSRKGGLAGARGGELFF. The CDR3 coding sequence is TGTGCCACCAGCAGGAAGGGGGGACTAGCGGGGGCCCGAGGCGGGGAGCTGTTTTTT.

The rearrangement joins TRBV21-1 to TRBJ1-5; the table assigns TRBD1, which was not confirmed against the DNA. TRBV21-1 corresponds to a pseudogene. CDR3 length equals 15 residues. The CDR3 sequence is CASSKGWTVRQPQHF. CDR3 DNA sequence: TGTGCCAGCAGCAAAGGATGGACAGTTAGGCAGCCCCAGCATTTT.

CDR3 protein: CASSPDRENQPQHF. The CDR3, as DNA: TGTGCCAGCTCACCTGACAGAGAAAATCAGCCCCAGCATTTT. This rearrangement joins TRBV18 to TRBJ1-5, with D perhaps matching TRBD1 (5 bases). Deletions cut 3 bases from V and 4 bases from J, with 10 bases between. The CDR3 runs 14 residues. CDR1 is KGHSH, CDR2 LQKENI, per germline.

This clone was detected only a few times. The chain links TRBV5-4 to TRBJ2-1, with D possibly being TRBD2 (6 bases). CDR1 SGHNT and CDR2 YYREEE come from the germline V gene (reference sequence). The CDR3 is 18 amino acids. V dropped 0 bases and J dropped 3 bases, with 19 bases sitting between them. In nucleotides, the CDR3 is TGTGCCAGCAGCTTGGGCGGTTTGGGGCGGGGAAGCTACAATGAGCAGTTCTTC. Translated: CASSLGGLGRGSYNEQFF.

The chain combines TRBV7-9 with TRBJ2-7; TRBD2 is a possible D gene (7 bases). The CDR3 runs 13 residues. The V and J ends lost 5 bases and 1 base respectively, with 9 bases between them. Germline CDR1 and CDR2: SEHNR and FQNEAQ (reference sequence). The CDR3 nucleotides are TGTGCCAGCAGCGCGGGGGCTTCCTACGAGCAGTACTTC. Its protein is CASSAGASYEQYF.